A selection of T cell receptor beta chains follows, all from one sample in a study of cytomegalovirus exposure and HLA in healthy donors. TCRdb keeps only in-frame clones here, not all; method: immunoSEQ multiplex PCR. The table includes fewer than 100,000 clones, about 83% detected once. Sequenced: PBMCs. Receptor source: a man aged 55 to 69 in good health and CMV-seropositive. Each CDR3 is given with its conserved first and last residue. The D gene is left open where the match is weak. The size field is filled for only some rows; it gives once, few, many or a size class.

16,NA,TRBV28,TRBJ2-1,TRBD2,TGTGCCAGCAGTTTCGCCAGCGGGGGCCGATACAATGAGCAGTTCTTC,CASSFASGGRYNEQFF
15,NA,TRBV2,TRBJ2-1,TRBD2,TGTGCCAGCAGTGCAGGACTAGCGGGGTACAATGAGCAGTTCTTC,CASSAGLAGYNEQFF
13,NA,TRBV30,TRBJ1-1,TRBD1,TGTGCCTGGTCGACAGGGAAGAGCACTGAAGCTTTCTTT,CAWSTGKSTEAFF
15,NA,TRBV7-9,TRBJ2-2,NA,TGTGCCAGCAGTGGGCAGGGTCCCAACACCGGGGAGCTGTTTTTT,CASSGQGPNTGELFF
14,once,TRBV5-1,TRBJ1-1,NA,TGCGCCAGCAGCCTGGGACACCAGAACACTGAAGCTTTCTTT,CASSLGHQNTEAFF
15,NA,TRBV7-6,TRBJ1-6,NA,TGTGCCAGCAGCCCAGCGGGGCAGATTAATTCACCCCTCCACTTT,CASSPAGQINSPLHF
13,NA,TRBV7-2,TRBJ2-7,NA,TGTGCCAGCAGCTCCCTCGTCGGGTACGAGCAGTACTTC,CASSSLVGYEQYF
12,NA,TRBV7-9,TRBJ2-7,NA,TGTGCCAGCAGCTTAGGTACGGGGGAGCAGTACTTC,CASSLGTGEQYF
17,NA,TRBV5-4,TRBJ2-7,TRBD2,TGTGCCAGCAGCTTGGGACTAGCGGGGGGTTCCCCCTACGAGCAGTACTTC,CASSLGLAGGSPYEQYF
12,NA,TRBV6-6,TRBJ2-7,NA,TGTGCCAGCAGTTACCCAGGGAACGAGCAGTACTTC,CASSYPGNEQYF
11,NA,TRBV2,TRBJ2-1,NA,TGTGCCAGCTGGGCGGGTAATGAGCAGTTCTTC,CASWAGNEQFF
16,NA,TRBV5-6,TRBJ2-1,NA,TGTGCCAGCAGCTTGAAACTAGCTGGGTCCTACAATGAGCAGTTCTTC,CASSLKLAGSYNEQFF
13,NA,TRBV6-6,TRBJ1-1,NA,TGTGCCAGCAGTTACCCCGGGGGGAGGGAGGCTTTCTTT,CASSYPGGREAFF
16,NA,TRBV9,TRBJ2-7,TRBD1,TGTGCCAGCAGCGGCCCCGGGACAGGGGACTCCTACGAGCAGTACTTC,CASSGPGTGDSYEQYF
14,NA,TRBV5-4,TRBJ1-4,NA,TGTGCCAGCAGCGGTGACGGGGTGGGTGAAAAACTGTTTTTT,CASSGDGVGEKLFF
15,NA,TRBV7-9,TRBJ1-6,TRBD1,TGTTCCAGCAGACCCGACAGGGGACGGAATTCACCCCTCCACTTT,CSSRPDRGRNSPLHF
15,NA,TRBV4-1,TRBJ2-1,TRBD1,TGCGCCAGCAGCCAAAGGACAGGGGACTACAATGAGCAGTTCTTC,CASSQRTGDYNEQFF
13,few,TRBV6-6,TRBJ1-1,NA,TGTGCCAGCAGCGGACAGCTGAACACTGAAGCTTTCTTT,CASSGQLNTEAFF
16,NA,TRBV6-5,TRBJ2-7,NA,TGTGCCAGCAGTTACTCTCGGTCCAAACCGGCCTACGAGCAGTACTTC,CASSYSRSKPAYEQYF
15,NA,TRBV6-5,TRBJ2-7,TRBD2,TGTGCCAGCAGTTTATCTAGCGGGGGGGAGTACGAGCAGTACTTC,CASSLSSGGEYEQYF
12,NA,TRBV19,TRBJ2-3,NA,TGTGCCAGTAGTATTTCGGACTATACGCAGTATTTT,CASSISDYTQYF
15,NA,TRBV10-3,TRBJ1-6,TRBD1,TGTGCCATCAGCCCGGGACAGGGGAATAATTCACCCCTCCACTTT,CAISPGQGNNSPLHF
14,NA,TRBV6-1,TRBJ2-1,NA,TGTGCCAGCAGTCTAAGCGTATCCTACAATGAGCAGTTCTTC,CASSLSVSYNEQFF
14,NA,TRBV6-6,TRBJ2-1,NA,TGTGCCAGCAGTTATCCCCCCAGGGGTAATGAGCAGTTCTTC,CASSYPPRGNEQFF
15,NA,TRBV9,TRBJ1-4,NA,TGTGCCAGCAGCGGCGGGGACCTGGGGAGTGAAAAACTGTTTTTT,CASSGGDLGSEKLFF
16,NA,TRBV6-1,TRBJ2-5,TRBD2,TGTGCCAGCAGTGAGGTTAGCGGGGGGGCCTTAGAGACCCAGTACTTC,CASSEVSGGALETQYF
16,NA,TRBV25-1,TRBJ2-3,TRBD2,TGTGCCAGCAGTGAAGCTAGCGGGGGCCGCACAGATACGCAGTATTTT,CASSEASGGRTDTQYF
15,once,TRBV5-1,TRBJ2-5,TRBD2,TGCGCCAGCAGCCCCGGTGGCGGGGGGCAAGAGACCCAGTACTTC,CASSPGGGGQETQYF
14,NA,TRBV6-1,TRBJ1-1,TRBD1,TGTGCCAGCAAAATGACAGGGTCCAGCACTGAAGCTTTCTTT,CASKMTGSSTEAFF
17,NA,TRBV6-1,TRBJ1-4,NA,TGTGCCAGCAGTAAAGGCCAGGTGAAAGTGACTAATGAAAAACTGTTTTTT,CASSKGQVKVTNEKLFF
15,NA,TRBV5-4,TRBJ2-3,NA,TGTGCCAGCAGCTTGGCCCAGACTGTCACAGATACGCAGTATTTT,CASSLAQTVTDTQYF
12,NA,TRBV19,TRBJ1-2,TRBD1,TGTGCCAGTAGTATCCCAGGGGGTGGCTACACCTTC,CASSIPGGGYTF
14,NA,TRBV30,TRBJ2-3,NA,TGTGCCTGGAGTGTAGGCCAGGGGGGTTTTACGCAGTATTTT,CAWSVGQGGFTQYF
15,once,TRBV12-5,TRBJ1-2,NA,TGTGCTAGTGGTTTCCAGACCGCAGGGGCCTCCCGCTACACCTTC,CASGFQTAGASRYTF
12,few,TRBV7-9,TRBJ1-5,NA,TGTGCCAGCAGCTCACAGGGTCAGCCCCAGCATTTT,CASSSQGQPQHF
13,NA,TRBV30,TRBJ2-5,TRBD2,TGTGCCTGGGACCGGGGGGGACGAGAGACCCAGTACTTC,CAWDRGGRETQYF
15,NA,TRBV11-2,TRBJ2-5,TRBD2,TGTGCCAGCAGCCGCACCCCCGGACGGGAGGGGACCCAGTACTTC,CASSRTPGREGTQYF
15,NA,TRBV5-1,TRBJ2-2,TRBD1,TGCGCCAGCAGCTTGGCGGACAGGGGAGGCGGGGAGCTGTTTTTT,CASSLADRGGGELFF
14,NA,TRBV6-1,TRBJ2-7,NA,TGTGCCAGCAGTGAACTCGGGGTTTCCTACGAGCAGTACTTC,CASSELGVSYEQYF
15,once,TRBV9,TRBJ2-1,TRBD2,TGTGCCAGCAGCGTTGACGGGGGGGCCTACAATGAGCAGTTCTTC,CASSVDGGAYNEQFF
15,NA,TRBV10-2,TRBJ2-7,NA,TGCGCCAGCAGTGAGAGGGGTCTTAACTCCTACGAGCAGTACTTC,CASSERGLNSYEQYF
14,NA,TRBV7-3,TRBJ2-5,TRBD2,TGTGCCAGCAGCTTAGCGGGGGGACAAGAGACCCAGTACTTC,CASSLAGGQETQYF
15,NA,TRBV7-5,TRBJ2-7,NA,TGTGCCAGAAGTTTAGACAGGGAAAGATTCGGCGAGCAGTACTTC,CARSLDRERFGEQYF
14,NA,TRBV2,TRBJ1-4,TRBD1,TGTGCCAGCAGGCCCGGGACAGTCGGCGAAAAACTGTTTTTT,CASRPGTVGEKLFF
14,NA,TRBV11-2,TRBJ2-7,TRBD1,TGTGCCAGCAGCCGGACAGGGGGCACCTACGAGCAGTACTTC,CASSRTGGTYEQYF
14,NA,TRBV6-5,TRBJ2-7,TRBD1,TGTGCCAGCAGACTCGGACAGGGGTGGTACGAGCAGTACTTC,CASRLGQGWYEQYF
14,NA,TRBV19,TRBJ2-7,NA,TGTGCCAGTAGTATAGGGCAAGGGGCCTACGAGCAGTACTTC,CASSIGQGAYEQYF
17,NA,TRBV19,TRBJ2-7,TRBD2,TGTGCCAGTAGGACCCTACAGCGGGGGGAACTCGGGGACGAGCAGTACTTC,CASRTLQRGELGDEQYF
15,NA,TRBV6-1,TRBJ1-5,TRBD1,TGTGCCAGCAGTGAAGAAAGGGGTCGACAGGGGCCCCAGCATTTT,CASSEERGRQGPQHF
16,NA,TRBV4-3,TRBJ2-1,NA,TGCGCCAGCAGCCAAGATTTTACTAGCTCCTACAATGAGCAGTTCTTC,CASSQDFTSSYNEQFF
14,NA,TRBV19,TRBJ1-2,NA,TGTGCCAGTAGTATTGAGGGACTCGGCTATGGCTACACCTTC,CASSIEGLGYGYTF
17,NA,TRBV18,TRBJ2-3,TRBD2,TGTGCCAGCTCACTCCAGGGAGGGTTCACTAGCACAGATACGCAGTATTTT,CASSLQGGFTSTDTQYF
14,NA,TRBV19,TRBJ1-5,NA,TGTGCCAGTAGTATTAGAGGTGGAGGTCAGCCCCAGCATTTT,CASSIRGGGQPQHF
17,NA,TRBV11-2,TRBJ2-3,NA,TGTGCCAGCAGCGAAGCAGGGTTTGGGGGACAAACAGATACGCAGTATTTT,CASSEAGFGGQTDTQYF
18,NA,TRBV5-1,TRBJ2-3,TRBD2,TGCGCCAGCAGCCCGACTAGCGGGGGGCTTAAAGGGGCAGATACGCAGTATTTT,CASSPTSGGLKGADTQYF